This passage covers 20 T cell receptor beta chains from one sample sequenced in a study of technical replicates of blood from several donors. TCRdb's table, derived via immunoSEQ multiplex PCR, lists solely in-frame clones and lacks some. The sample lists roughly 80,000 clones; 85% to 95% were seen once. The sequencing sample was made of T cells isolated from PBMCs. The receptor source for this set is a human donor in good health.

The chain couples TRBV11-3 to TRBJ2-5, with D unresolved. Germline V gives CDR1 SGHNT, CDR2 YENEEA. The CDR3 runs to 15 residues. V shed 2 bases and J shed 2 bases, with 12 bases lying between them. Here the CDR3 DNA reads TGTGCCAGCAGCTTAAGGTCAACAGCTCAAGAGACCCAGTACTTC. Protein: CASSLRSTAQETQYF.

The V gene is TRBV6-1, the J gene TRBJ2-3; TRBD1 aligns across 9 bases. Trimming took 6 bases from V and 5 from J; bases not matched to a gene: 6. The CDR3 spans 14 residues. Germline loops: CDR1 MNHNS, CDR2 SASEGT. Written as DNA, the CDR3 is TGTGCCAGCAGAGTGGGACAGGGCGGAGATACGCAGTATTTT. Its translation: CASRVGQGGDTQYF.

This clone appeared once. The CDR3 nucleotides read TGTGCCAGCAGTTTACCCCTTGGACTAGTAGAGACCCAGTACTTC. Its translation is CASSLPLGLVETQYF. The rearrangement joins TRBV28 to TRBJ2-5; 7 positions match TRBD2. V shed 2 bases and J 4 bases; nucleotides not matched to a gene: 7. This CDR3 has 15 amino acids. Germline CDR1 and CDR2: MDHEN and SYDVKM.

The chain joins TRBV30 to TRBJ2-3, with 15 nucleotides matching TRBD2. The trim removed 5 bases at V and 6 bases at J, leaving 9 bases unmatched. Per the germline V gene, CDR1 is GTSNPN and CDR2 is SVGIG (reference sequence). The CDR3 has 16 amino acids. As DNA, the CDR3 is TGTGCCTGGGCCCTGGGACTAGCGGGAGGAGCGGATACGCAGTATTTT. It yields the protein CAWALGLAGGADTQYF.

This chain links TRBV6-5 with TRBJ2-7; weak D call: TRBD1 (5 bases). The CDR3 extends over 13 amino acids. V was shortened by 2 bases and J by 7 bases, with 12 bases between the two germline ends. Germline CDR1 is MNHEY and CDR2 is SVGAGI. CDR3 sequence: CASSYGGHREQYF. The CDR3 DNA reads as TGTGCCAGCAGTTACGGCGGACACCGAGAGCAGTACTTC.

On this clone: This same CDR3 is encoded by further DNA sequences in the sample. J is TRBJ1-1 and V is TRBV5-1; TRBD1 is a possible D gene (6 bases). V dropped 1 base and J dropped 4 bases, with 8 bases sitting between them. This CDR3 region has 13 residues. Germline V gene lookup returns CDR1 SGHRS and CDR2 YFSETQ. DNA for the CDR3: TGCGCCAGCAGCTTGAGGGGGGGCACTGAAGCTTTCTTT. Protein sequence: CASSLRGGTEAFF.

The chain combines TRBV11-3 with TRBJ2-1; tentative D call: TRBD2 (6 bases). Per the germline V gene, CDR1 is SGHNT and CDR2 is YENEEA. This CDR3 region has 15 residues. The V end was cut by 5 bases, the J end by 3 bases, with 14 bases between. CDR3 region: CASSVSGMDYNEQFF. The DNA of the CDR3 is TGTGCCAGCAGCGTTAGCGGAATGGACTACAATGAGCAGTTCTTC.

The rearrangement uses TRBV11-3 and TRBJ2-7, with TRBD2 matching over 7 bases. This CDR3 is 17 amino acids long. Germline V CDR1 and CDR2: SGHNT, YENEEA. After removal of 1 base from V and 0 bases from J, the junction contained 9 bases not matched to a gene. The CDR3: CASSLATSYIFSYEQYF. The CDR3 bases are TGTGCCAGCAGCTTAGCGACTAGCTATATTTTCTCCTACGAGCAGTACTTC.

V gene TRBV7-9 combines with J gene TRBJ2-7; a weak D match, TRBD1 (6 bases). The V and J ends lost 2 bases and 7 bases respectively, with 21 bases between them. Germline assignment: CDR1 SEHNR and CDR2 FQNEAQ (reference sequence). This CDR3 contains 16 residues. CDR3 bases: TGTGCCAGCAGCTTAAAAAGTCGGGACACTAAACGGGAGCAGTACTTC. Translated, it gives CASSLKSRDTKREQYF.

The chain combines TRBV2 with TRBJ2-1, with 8 bases lining up with TRBD1. Germline values: CDR1 SNHLY, CDR2 FYNNEI. CDR3 size: 14 residues. With V trimmed by 10 bases and J by 2 bases, 7 bases remained unmatched. CDR3 sequence reads: CAISDRATYNEQFF. The DNA of the CDR3 is TGTGCCATCTCGGACAGGGCAACCTACAATGAGCAGTTCTTC.

The chain combines TRBV6-5 with TRBJ2-7; tentatively, D is TRBD2 (5 bases). The CDR3 is 15 residues long. CDR1 is MNHEY and CDR2 is SVGAGI in the germline V gene. The ends were cut back, 8 bases at V and 2 bases at J, with 19 bases in the middle. The CDR3 sequence: CASGRSLTSAYEQYF. CDR3 DNA sequence: TGTGCCAGCGGGAGATCCTTGACAAGTGCCTACGAGCAGTACTTC.

The chain links TRBV30 to TRBJ2-7; 14 bases are shared with TRBD2. J gave up 2 bases and V 5 bases, and 2 bases lay outside the gene matches. The CDR3 length is 14 residues. CDR1 and CDR2 from the germline V gene are GTSNPN and SVGIG (reference sequence). The CDR3 protein is CAWGLAGGTYEQYF. CDR3 bases: TGTGCCTGGGGACTAGCGGGAGGTACCTACGAGCAGTACTTC.

This chain connects TRBV28 to TRBJ2-5; 10 positions match TRBD1. This CDR3 contains 16 residues. Looked up from germline, CDR1 is MDHEN and CDR2 is SYDVKM. V was pared by 2 bases and J by 4 bases, with 7 bases of the junction left unmatched. CDR3 DNA: TGTGCCAGCAGTTTACCGGACAGGGGGGGTAGAGAGACCCAGTACTTC. Protein sequence: CASSLPDRGGRETQYF.

The chain employs TRBV5-1 and TRBJ1-1, with TRBD1 identical over 7 bases. The CDR3 extends over 14 amino acids. Trimming removed 1 base from V and 1 base from J; junction bases left unmatched: 1. CDR1 is SGHRS and CDR2 is YFSETQ in the germline V gene. The CDR3 here is CASSLRTGNTEAFF. The CDR3 DNA sequence: TGCGCCAGCAGCTTGCGGACAGGGAACACTGAAGCTTTCTTT.

The chain has TRBV7-9 and TRBJ2-3; TRBD2 agrees at 9 bases. Germline CDR1 is SEHNR and CDR2 is FQNEAQ (reference sequence). This CDR3 spans 16 amino acids. With 3 bases clipped from V and 0 bases from J, the junction kept 4 bases outside the gene matches. The CDR3 DNA reads TGTGCCAGCAGCTTCCGACTAGCGGATAGCACAGATACGCAGTATTTT. This translates into CASSFRLADSTDTQYF. Full variable domain (rest looked up from reference TRBV7-9 and TRBJ2-3): DTGVSQNPRHKITKRGQNVTFRCDPISEHNRLYWYRQTLGQGPEFLTYFQNEAQLEKSRLLSDRFSAERPKGSFSTLEIQRTEQGDSAMYLCASSFRLADSTDTQYFGPGTRLTVL.

This clone was detected only once. The rearrangement joins TRBV9 to TRBJ2-7, with TRBD2 matching over 11 bases. J lost 1 base, V lost 3 bases, and 3 bases had no gene match. The CDR3 is 15 residues long. Germline CDR1 SGDLS, CDR2 YYNGEE. The CDR3 DNA sequence: TGTGCCAGCAGCGAGGGACTAGCGGATTCCTACGAGCAGTACTTC. Residues: CASSEGLADSYEQYF.

This clone was seen once. The chain uses TRBV18 and TRBJ1-2; D is undetermined. Germline CDR1 reads KGHSH; CDR2 reads LQKENI. V lost 4 bases, J lost 0 bases, and 9 bases lay in between. The CDR3 is made up of 14 amino acids. The CDR3 protein is CASSRSVANYGYTF. CDR3 in DNA: TGTGCCAGCTCACGTAGTGTAGCTAACTATGGCTACACCTTC.

The chain employs TRBV10-1 and TRBJ1-1; D gene unclear. The V end was cut by 0 bases, the J end by 3 bases, with 17 bases between. Germline values: CDR1 WNHNN, CDR2 SYGVQD (reference sequence). This CDR3 contains 17 residues. The CDR3 loop is CASSESPGGPWDTEAFF. CDR3 coding DNA: TGCGCCAGCAGTGAGTCGCCCGGAGGGCCGTGGGACACTGAAGCTTTCTTT.

This sequence joins TRBV11-2 and TRBJ1-1; D possibly corresponds to TRBD1 (5 bases). The V gene lost 1 base and the J gene lost 5 bases, with 14 bases spanning the gap. There are 15 residues in the CDR3. The germline gives CDR1 SGHAT, CDR2 FQNNGV. CDR3 sequence: CASSLVGGKGTEAFF. Here the CDR3 DNA reads TGTGCCAGCAGCTTAGTCGGGGGAAAGGGGACTGAAGCTTTCTTT.

The rearrangement uses TRBV4-3 and TRBJ2-1; D gene ambiguous. V lost 0 bases, J lost 11 bases, and 17 bases lay in between. This CDR3 contains 15 residues. The germline CDR1 and CDR2 sequences are LGHNA and YSLEER. The CDR3 spells CASSQEWNSPMKQFF. Written as DNA, the CDR3 is TGCGCCAGCAGCCAAGAATGGAATAGCCCAATGAAGCAGTTCTTC.